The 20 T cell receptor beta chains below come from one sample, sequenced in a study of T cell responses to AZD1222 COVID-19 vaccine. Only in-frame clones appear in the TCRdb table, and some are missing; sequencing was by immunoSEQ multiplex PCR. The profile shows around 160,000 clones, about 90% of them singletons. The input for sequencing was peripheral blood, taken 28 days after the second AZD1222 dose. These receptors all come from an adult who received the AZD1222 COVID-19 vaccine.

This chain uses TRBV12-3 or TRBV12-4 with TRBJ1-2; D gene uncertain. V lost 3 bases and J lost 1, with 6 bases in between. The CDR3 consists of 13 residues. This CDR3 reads CASSFADNYGYTF. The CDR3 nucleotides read TGTGCCAGCAGTTTCGCCGATAACTATGGCTACACCTTC.

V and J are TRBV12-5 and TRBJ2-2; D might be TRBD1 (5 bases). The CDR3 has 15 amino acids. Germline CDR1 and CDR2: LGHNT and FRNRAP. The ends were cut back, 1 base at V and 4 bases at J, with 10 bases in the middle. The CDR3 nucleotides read TGTGCTAGTGGTTTGGCAGGGCCGGGCACCGGGGAGCTGTTTTTT. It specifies CASGLAGPGTGELFF.

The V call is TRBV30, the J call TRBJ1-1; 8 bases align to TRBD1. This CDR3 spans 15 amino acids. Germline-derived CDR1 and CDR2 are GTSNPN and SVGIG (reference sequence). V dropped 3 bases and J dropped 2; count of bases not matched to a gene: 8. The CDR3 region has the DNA TGTGCCTGGAGAAAACGACAGGGGCGCAACACTGAAGCTTTCTTT. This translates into CAWRKRQGRNTEAFF.

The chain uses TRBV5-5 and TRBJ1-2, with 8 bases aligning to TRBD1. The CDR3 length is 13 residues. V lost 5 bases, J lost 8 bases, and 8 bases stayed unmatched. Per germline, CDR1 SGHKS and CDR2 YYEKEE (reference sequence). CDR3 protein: CASRPQGVAGYTF. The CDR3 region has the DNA TGTGCCAGCAGGCCACAGGGGGTGGCAGGCTACACCTTC.

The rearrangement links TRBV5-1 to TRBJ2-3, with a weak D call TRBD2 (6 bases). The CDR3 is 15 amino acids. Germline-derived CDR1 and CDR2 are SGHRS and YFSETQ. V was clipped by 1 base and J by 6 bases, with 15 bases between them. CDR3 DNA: TGCGCCAGCAGCTTGTCACGGGAGAGGGTCGATACGCAGTATTTT. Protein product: CASSLSRERVDTQYF.

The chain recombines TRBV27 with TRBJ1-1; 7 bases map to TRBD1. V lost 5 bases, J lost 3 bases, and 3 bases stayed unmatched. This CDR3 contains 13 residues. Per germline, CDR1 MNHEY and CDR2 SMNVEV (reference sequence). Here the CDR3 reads CASSPDRDTEAFF. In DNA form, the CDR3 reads TGTGCCAGCAGTCCCGACAGGGACACTGAAGCTTTCTTT.

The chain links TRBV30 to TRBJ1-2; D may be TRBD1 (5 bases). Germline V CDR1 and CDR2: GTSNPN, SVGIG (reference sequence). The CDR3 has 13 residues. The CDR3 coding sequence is TGTGCTTCGAGTGGGGGTAGGGACTATGGCTACACCTTC. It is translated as CASSGGRDYGYTF.

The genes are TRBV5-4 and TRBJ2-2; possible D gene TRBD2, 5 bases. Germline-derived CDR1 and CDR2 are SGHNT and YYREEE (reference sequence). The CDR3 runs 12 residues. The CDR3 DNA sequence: TGTTCTTGGCGGGCGAACACCGGGGAGCTGTTTTTT. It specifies CSWRANTGELFF.

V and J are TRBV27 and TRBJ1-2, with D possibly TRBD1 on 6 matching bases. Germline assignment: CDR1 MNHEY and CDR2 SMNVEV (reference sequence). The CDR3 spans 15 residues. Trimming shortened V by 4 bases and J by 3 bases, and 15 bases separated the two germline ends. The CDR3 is CASSYTGRVDYGYTF. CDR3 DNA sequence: TGTGCCAGCAGTTACACAGGGAGGGTTGACTATGGCTACACCTTC.

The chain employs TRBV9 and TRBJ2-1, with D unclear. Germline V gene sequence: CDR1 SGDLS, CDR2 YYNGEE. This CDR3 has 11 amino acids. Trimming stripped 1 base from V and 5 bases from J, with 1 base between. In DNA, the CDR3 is TGTGCCAGCAGCGTAAACAATGAGCAGTTCTTC. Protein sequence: CASSVNNEQFF. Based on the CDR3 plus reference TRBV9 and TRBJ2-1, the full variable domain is DSGVTQTPKHLITATGQRVTLRCSPRSGDLSVYWYQQSLDQGLQFLIQYYNGEERAKGNILERFSAQQFPDLHSELNLSSLELGDSALYFCASSVNNEQFFGPGTRLTVL.

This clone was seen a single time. CDR3 DNA sequence: TGTGCCAGCAGCCCTTCGAGGACGGGCGGGGAGGAGCAGTACTTC. Its protein product is CASSPSRTGGEEQYF. This chain links TRBV7-6 with TRBJ2-7; D might be TRBD2 (6 bases). The CDR3 is 15 residues long. The germline V gene has CDR1 SGHVS and CDR2 FNYEAQ. V dropped 5 bases and J dropped 7 bases, with 21 bases sitting between them. The whole variable domain, filled in from reference TRBV7-6 and TRBJ2-7, reads GAGVSQSPRYKVTKRGQDVALRCDPISGHVSLYWYRQALGQGPEFLTYFNYEAQQDKSGLPNDRFSAERPEGSISTLTIQRTEQRDSAMYRCASSPSRTGGEEQYFGPGTRLTVT.

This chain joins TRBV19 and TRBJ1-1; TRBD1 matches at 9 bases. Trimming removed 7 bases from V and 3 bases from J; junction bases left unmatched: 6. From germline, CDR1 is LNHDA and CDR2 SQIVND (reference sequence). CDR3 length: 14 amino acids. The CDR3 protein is CASIGDRVDTEAFF. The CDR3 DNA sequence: TGTGCCAGTATCGGGGACAGGGTGGACACTGAAGCTTTCTTT.

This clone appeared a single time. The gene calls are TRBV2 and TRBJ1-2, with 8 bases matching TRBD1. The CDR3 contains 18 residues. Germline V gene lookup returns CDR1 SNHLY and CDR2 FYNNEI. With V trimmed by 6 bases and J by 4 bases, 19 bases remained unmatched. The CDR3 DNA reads TGTGCCAGCAGGGAAACCCAGGGGGCTACGGCGGATTTCTATGGCTACACCTTC. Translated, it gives CASRETQGATADFYGYTF. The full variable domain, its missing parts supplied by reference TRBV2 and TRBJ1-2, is EPEVTQTPSHQVTQMGQEVILRCVPISNHLYFYWYRQILGQKVEFLVSFYNNEISEKSEIFDDQFSVERPDGSNFTLKIRSTKLEDSAMYFCASRETQGATADFYGYTFGSGTRLTVV.

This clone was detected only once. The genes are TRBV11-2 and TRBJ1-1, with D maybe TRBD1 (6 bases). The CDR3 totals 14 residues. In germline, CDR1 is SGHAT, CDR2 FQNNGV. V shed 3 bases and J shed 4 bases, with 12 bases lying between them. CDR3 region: CASSFDRYSTEAFF. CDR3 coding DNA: TGTGCCAGCAGCTTTGACAGGTATAGCACTGAAGCTTTCTTT.

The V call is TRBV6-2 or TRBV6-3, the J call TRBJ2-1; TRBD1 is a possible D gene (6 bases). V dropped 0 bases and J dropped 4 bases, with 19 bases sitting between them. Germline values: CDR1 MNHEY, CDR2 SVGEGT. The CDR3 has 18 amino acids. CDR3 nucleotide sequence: TGTGCCAGCAGTTACTCAGACGGGGACACCCGCACATACAATGAGCAGTTCTTC. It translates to CASSYSDGDTRTYNEQFF.

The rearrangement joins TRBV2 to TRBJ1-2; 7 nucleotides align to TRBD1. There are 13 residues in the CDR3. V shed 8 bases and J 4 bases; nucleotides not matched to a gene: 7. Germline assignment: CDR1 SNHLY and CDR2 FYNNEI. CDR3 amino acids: CASPGTAGYGYTF. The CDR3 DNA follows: TGTGCCAGCCCCGGGACAGCGGGCTATGGCTACACCTTC.

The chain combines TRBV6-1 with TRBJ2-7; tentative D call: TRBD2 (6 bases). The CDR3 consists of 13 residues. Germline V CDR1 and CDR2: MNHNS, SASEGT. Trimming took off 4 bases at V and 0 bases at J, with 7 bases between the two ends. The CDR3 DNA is TGTGCCAGCAGTGTAGCGGACTCCTACGAGCAGTACTTC. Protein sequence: CASSVADSYEQYF.

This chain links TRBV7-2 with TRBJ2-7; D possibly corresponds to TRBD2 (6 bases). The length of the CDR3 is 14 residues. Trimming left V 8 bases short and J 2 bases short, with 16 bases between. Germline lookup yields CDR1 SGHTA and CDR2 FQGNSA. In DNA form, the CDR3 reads TGTGCCAGCGCCCAGCGTTGGGGGGCCTACGAGCAGTACTTC. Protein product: CASAQRWGAYEQYF.

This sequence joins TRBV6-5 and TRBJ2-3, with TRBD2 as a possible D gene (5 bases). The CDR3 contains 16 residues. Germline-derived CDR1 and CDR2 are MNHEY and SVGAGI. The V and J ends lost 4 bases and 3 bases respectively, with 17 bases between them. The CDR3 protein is CASSLALGVATDTQYF. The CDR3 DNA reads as TGTGCCAGCAGTTTGGCCCTCGGGGTCGCAACAGATACGCAGTATTTT.

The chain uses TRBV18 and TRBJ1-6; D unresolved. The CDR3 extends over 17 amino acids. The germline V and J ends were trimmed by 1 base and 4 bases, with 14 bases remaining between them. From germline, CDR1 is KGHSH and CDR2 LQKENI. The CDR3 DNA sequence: TGTGCCAGCTCACCACTCGACTCGGACTTTTATAATTCACCCCTCCACTTT. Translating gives CASSPLDSDFYNSPLHF.